This is a list of T cell receptor beta chains from one sample in a study of vaccination and CD4 T cells after COVID-19. No antigens are known for them. Each CDR3 protein gets one entry after TCRdb re-called the PCR reads with MiXCR. The sample lists 5,500 to 9,000 distinct CDR3 sequences, over 25% occurring once. The sequences come from CD4+ T cells from blood, cultured in vitro, collected after SARS-CoV-2 vaccination. These receptors were collected from a human donor who had recovered from COVID-19. CDR3s include the opening cysteine and the closing phenylalanine or tryptophan.

v_call	j_call	cdr3_aa
TRBV27	TRBJ2-7	CASRSRGPPYEQYF
TRBV7-9	TRBJ2-5	CASSLAFAKETQYF
TRBV7-9	TRBJ1-2	CASSLSPGNYGYTF
TRBV15	TRBJ2-7	CATSRDEGRNEYF
TRBV7-9	TRBJ1-2	CASSLGQGAGGYTF
TRBV15	TRBJ2-3	CATSSRLNVDTQYF
TRBV28	TRBJ1-2	CASSSSLGTGNGYTF
TRBV4-2	TRBJ1-5	CASSQDHVNQLQHF
TRBV6-1	TRBJ2-1	CATWRGDGEQFF
TRBV27	TRBJ1-1	CASKGVTGPEHEAFF
TRBV24-1	TRBJ2-2	CATSDSRRTLQLFF
TRBV21-1	TRBJ2-7	CASSWDRDEQYF
TRBV28	TRBJ2-7	CAAGTGGRYEQYF
TRBV20-1	TRBJ2-3	CSAATSGGTDTQYF
TRBV18	TRBJ1-2	CASSPRDSPIYGYTF
TRBV20-1	TRBJ2-1	CSARMREALTFF
TRBV19	TRBJ2-5	CASSGLAAQETQYF
TRBV6-2/TRBV6-3	TRBJ2-1	CASRNGYEQFF
TRBV7-9	TRBJ2-3	CASRNGPADTQYF
TRBV4-2	TRBJ1-6	CASSPTDLNSPLHF
TRBV11-3	TRBJ1-2	CASSSRGASGYTF
TRBV19	TRBJ1-5	CASMGTAGRNQPQHF
TRBV4-3	TRBJ2-2	CASSQEEASGLNTGELFF
TRBV7-8	TRBJ2-5	CASSPTGGWKTQYF
TRBV19	TRBJ2-7	CASSSGSWYEQYF
TRBV28	TRBJ1-2	CASTQAAGSYGYTF
TRBV29-1	TRBJ2-7	CSVDLTGTGNQYF
TRBV20-1	TRBJ1-1	CSTTRRMQKMNTEAFF
TRBV27	TRBJ1-1	CASSLYQSTEAFF